This is a list of T cell receptor beta chains from one sample in a study of blood T cell repertoires in COVID-19. The repertoire was sequenced with immunoSEQ multiplex PCR; TCRdb's copy has only in-frame clones and lacks some. The sample lists approximately 50,000 clones; 81% were seen once. What was sequenced was peripheral blood. All receptors come from a woman of 80 years or more with COVID-19, enrolled during active disease. Each CDR3 is given with its conserved first and last residue. Fields, in order: V gene, clone size, D gene, J gene, CDR3 DNA, CDR3 protein. D genes are given only for firm matches. For some rows the clone size is stated as once, few or many, or as a class when expanded; others skip it.

V: TRBV4-1; size: NA; D: TRBD1; J: TRBJ2-7; DNA: TGCGCCAGCAGCCCGCTGGGGACAGGGACCTACGAGCAGTACTTC; CDR3: CASSPLGTGTYEQYF
V: TRBV7-6; size: NA; D: NA; J: TRBJ2-5; DNA: TGTGCCAGCAGCTTAGGCCATGGGGGGGCAGAGACCCAGTACTTC; CDR3: CASSLGHGGAETQYF
V: TRBV5-1; size: NA; D: TRBD2; J: TRBJ2-7; DNA: TGCGCCAGCAGCAGACTAGCGGGAGAGTACGAGCAGTACTTC; CDR3: CASSRLAGEYEQYF
V: TRBV2; size: NA; D: NA; J: TRBJ1-5; DNA: TGTGCCAGCAGTGAAACGGGCAGGGATGAGCATTTT; CDR3: CASSETGRDEHF
V: TRBV11-2; size: NA; D: NA; J: TRBJ1-1; DNA: TGTGCCAGCAGCATTGACCGGAGGACTGAAGCTTTCTTT; CDR3: CASSIDRRTEAFF
V: TRBV7-2; size: few; D: NA; J: TRBJ2-4; DNA: TGTGCCAGCAGCTCAGGGGGGTGGTCGGCCAAAAACATTCAGTACTTC; CDR3: CASSSGGWSAKNIQYF
V: TRBV5-6; size: NA; D: NA; J: TRBJ1-6; DNA: TGTGCCAGCAGCGGGATAGGGGTTGATCTCCACTTT; CDR3: CASSGIGVDLHF
V: TRBV5-1; size: NA; D: NA; J: TRBJ2-1; DNA: TGCGCCAGCAGCTATTCAAAGGGGAATGAGCAGTTCTTC; CDR3: CASSYSKGNEQFF
V: TRBV7-6; size: NA; D: NA; J: TRBJ2-2; DNA: TGTGCCAGCAGCTTGCTAGGAAGGGAGCTGTTTTTT; CDR3: CASSLLGRELFF
V: TRBV4-1; size: NA; D: NA; J: TRBJ2-1; DNA: TGCGCCAGCAGCCATAGCCAAACTCTTTACAATGAGCAGTTCTTC; CDR3: CASSHSQTLYNEQFF
V: TRBV7-9; size: NA; D: NA; J: TRBJ1-1; DNA: TGTGCCAGCAGCTTAGTCGACAATGAAGCTTTCTTT; CDR3: CASSLVDNEAFF
V: TRBV5-1; size: NA; D: TRBD1; J: TRBJ2-1; DNA: TGCGCCAGCAGCTTAATGGGACAGGGATGGAATGAGCAGTTCTTC; CDR3: CASSLMGQGWNEQFF
V: TRBV6-6; size: NA; D: NA; J: TRBJ1-6; DNA: TGTGCCAGCAGTTACTCCACAGGGAATTCACCCCTCCACTTT; CDR3: CASSYSTGNSPLHF
V: TRBV30; size: NA; D: NA; J: TRBJ2-2; DNA: TGTGCCTGGGACAGAGCGAACACCGGGGAGCTGTTTTTT; CDR3: CAWDRANTGELFF
V: TRBV19; size: NA; D: NA; J: TRBJ1-5; DNA: TGTGCCAGTAGTATCGCGGTGGGTTGGCAGGGAAGCAATCAGCCCCAGCATTTT; CDR3: CASSIAVGWQGSNQPQHF
V: TRBV19; size: few; D: NA; J: TRBJ1-2; DNA: TGTGCCAGTAGTATAGATACAGGACGAAATAACTATGGCTACACCTTC; CDR3: CASSIDTGRNNYGYTF
V: TRBV27; size: once; D: NA; J: TRBJ2-1; DNA: TGTGCCAGCAGTTCGGCGGCCTACAATGAGCAGTTCTTC; CDR3: CASSSAAYNEQFF
V: TRBV7-6; size: NA; D: TRBD1; J: TRBJ2-3; DNA: TGTGCCAGCAGTCAACAGACAGGGGGCTTAGATACGCAGTATTTT; CDR3: CASSQQTGGLDTQYF
V: TRBV6-5; size: NA; D: NA; J: TRBJ1-6; DNA: TGTGCCAGCAGTTACTTGAGGTCAGGGGATAATTCACCCCTCCACTTT; CDR3: CASSYLRSGDNSPLHF
V: TRBV19; size: NA; D: TRBD1; J: TRBJ1-5; DNA: TGTGCCAGTAGTCTCTGGGACAGAAATCAGCCCCAGCATTTT; CDR3: CASSLWDRNQPQHF
V: TRBV7-2; size: NA; D: NA; J: TRBJ1-1; DNA: TGTGCCAGCAGCTTACAGGGCCTGAACACTGAAGCTTTCTTT; CDR3: CASSLQGLNTEAFF
V: TRBV19; size: few; D: NA; J: TRBJ1-6; DNA: TGTGCCAGTAGTATTGCTAGCTCCTATAATTCACCCCTCCACTTT; CDR3: CASSIASSYNSPLHF
V: TRBV4-2; size: NA; D: NA; J: TRBJ2-1; DNA: TGTGCCAGCAGCCAACAACTAGGAGATCGCGATGAGCAGTTCTTC; CDR3: CASSQQLGDRDEQFF
V: TRBV29-1; size: NA; D: NA; J: TRBJ1-1; DNA: TGCAGCGTTGAAGAAACAGGATTAGGGAACACTGAAGCTTTCTTT; CDR3: CSVEETGLGNTEAFF
V: TRBV30; size: NA; D: TRBD1; J: TRBJ1-5; DNA: TGTGCCTGGAGTGCAACAGGGGGCGATCAGCCCCAGCATTTT; CDR3: CAWSATGGDQPQHF
V: TRBV20-1; size: NA; D: NA; J: TRBJ1-1; DNA: TGCAGTGCTAGTAGTTGGCAGTCGAACACTGAAGCTTTCTTT; CDR3: CSASSWQSNTEAFF
V: TRBV6-5; size: once; D: NA; J: TRBJ2-1; DNA: TGTGCCAGCAGTTACTCCGCCTTGCACAGGGTAAATGAGCAGTTCTTC; CDR3: CASSYSALHRVNEQFF
V: TRBV29-1; size: NA; D: TRBD2; J: TRBJ2-1; DNA: TGCAGCGTTGTGGCCGGGACTATCAATGAGCAGTTCTTC; CDR3: CSVVAGTINEQFF
V: TRBV6-2/TRBV6-3; size: few; D: NA; J: TRBJ2-1; DNA: TGTGCCAGCAGCACCGGGTTCTACAGGGAGCAGTTCTTC; CDR3: CASSTGFYREQFF
V: TRBV7-9; size: NA; D: NA; J: TRBJ1-1; DNA: TGTGCCAGCAGCCGCGGGCCGGGCTTGGGTACTGAAGCTTTCTTT; CDR3: CASSRGPGLGTEAFF
V: TRBV2; size: NA; D: TRBD1; J: TRBJ1-4; DNA: TGTGCCAGCGGCCGGGACAGGGGGATCGGGAATGAAAAACTGTTTTTT; CDR3: CASGRDRGIGNEKLFF
V: TRBV9; size: NA; D: NA; J: TRBJ2-7; DNA: TGTGCCAGCAGCGTAGGTGAGACTAGTTTCTTCGAGCAGTACTTC; CDR3: CASSVGETSFFEQYF
V: TRBV6-1; size: NA; D: NA; J: TRBJ2-1; DNA: TGTGCCAGCAGTGACCGGGGTGAGCAGTTCTTC; CDR3: CASSDRGEQFF
V: TRBV30; size: NA; D: TRBD2; J: TRBJ2-1; DNA: TGTGCCTGGAGTGTTAAGCGGGAGGGGGTACGGCAGTTCTTC; CDR3: CAWSVKREGVRQFF
V: TRBV9; size: NA; D: TRBD2; J: TRBJ2-5; DNA: TGTGCCAGCAGCAAACGGGAGGGGGGCACCAGAGAGACCCAGTACTTC; CDR3: CASSKREGGTRETQYF
V: TRBV5-1; size: few; D: TRBD2; J: TRBJ2-3; DNA: TGCGCCAGCAGACAAAGCGGGAGTAACACAGATACGCAGTATTTT; CDR3: CASRQSGSNTDTQYF
V: TRBV15; size: NA; D: NA; J: TRBJ1-4; DNA: TGTGCCACCAGCAGAGACAGGGGTAATGAAAAACTGTTTTTT; CDR3: CATSRDRGNEKLFF
V: TRBV29-1; size: NA; D: NA; J: TRBJ1-1; DNA: TGCAGCGTGCCGACGGACACCTTGAACACTGAAGCTTTCTTT; CDR3: CSVPTDTLNTEAFF
V: TRBV5-1; size: NA; D: NA; J: TRBJ1-3; DNA: TGCGCCAGCAGCTTCGGCTCTATGGGCGGAAACACCATATATTTT; CDR3: CASSFGSMGGNTIYF
V: TRBV10-1; size: NA; D: NA; J: TRBJ2-3; DNA: TGCGCCAGCAGTGAGGCGGGGACAGATACGCAGTATTTT; CDR3: CASSEAGTDTQYF
V: TRBV10-3; size: NA; D: NA; J: TRBJ1-2; DNA: TGTGCCACGGATGATGGGACAACTTCTAACTATGGCTACACCTTC; CDR3: CATDDGTTSNYGYTF